The following is a TCR beta chain sequence with its context. The target antigen is unknown. This entry comes from a study of vaccination effects on CD4 cells after COVID-19. After expansion with viral peptide pools in the ViraFEST assay, antigen-specific CD4+ T cells were sequenced. Around day 10 of culture, CD4+ T cells were separated out. Profiling relied on immunoSEQ multiplex PCR, and the TCRdb table lists in-frame clones only, not all of them. Here the sample spans roughly 61,000 clones, roughly 79% being singletons. The input for sequencing was CD4+ T cells from PBMCs cultured with HCoV-229E spike peptides, taken before COVID-19 vaccination. The TCR sequence derives from a human donor who received a COVID-19 vaccine.

CDR3 nucleotide sequence: TGTGCCAGCAGTTATTCTCAAGGTGAAAAACTGTTTTTT. Encoded protein: CASSYSQGEKLFF. The V gene is TRBV2, the J gene TRBJ1-4; D is ambiguous. Germline CDR1 reads SNHLY; CDR2 reads FYNNEI. The ends were cut back, 5 bases at V and 7 bases at J, with 11 bases in the middle. The CDR3 spans 13 residues.